This paragraph reports one TCR beta chain. This sample was taken from a study of blood T cell repertoires in COVID-19. Study context: Spain, Italy and the United States supplied samples that represented acute and convalescent COVID-19.

Per the authors' pipeline: For nucleated cells, counts were estimated from reference gene primer amplification. The data were produced by immunoSEQ multiplex PCR, yet TCRdb's version contains in-frame clones alone and is incomplete. The V and J calls and the clone size are those of that table, but D and trimming were determined from the DNA. The data hold 200,000 to 250,000 clones, with 88% observed a single time. Sequencing was done on a sample of peripheral blood. The source of this sequence is a woman aged 55-69 years with acute or convalescent COVID-19.

In DNA form, the CDR3 reads TGTGCCATCTCCCGACAGGGGGCATATGGCTACACCTTC. This codes for CAISRQGAYGYTF. This chain joins TRBV10-3 and TRBJ1-2; 10 bases align to TRBD1. CDR1 is ENHRY, CDR2 SYGVKD, per germline. Trimming cost V 8 bases and J 5 bases; bases outside gene matches: 5. The CDR3 length is 13 residues.